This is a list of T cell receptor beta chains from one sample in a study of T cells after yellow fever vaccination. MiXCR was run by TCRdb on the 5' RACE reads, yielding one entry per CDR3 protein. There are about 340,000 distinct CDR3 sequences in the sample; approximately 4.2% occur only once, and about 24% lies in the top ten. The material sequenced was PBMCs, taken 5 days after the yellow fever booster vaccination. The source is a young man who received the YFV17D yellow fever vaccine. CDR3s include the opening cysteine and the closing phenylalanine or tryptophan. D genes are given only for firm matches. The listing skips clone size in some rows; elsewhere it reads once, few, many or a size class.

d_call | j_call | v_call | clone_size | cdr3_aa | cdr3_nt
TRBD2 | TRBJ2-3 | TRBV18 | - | CASSPPGGSRDTQYF | TGTGCCAGCTCACCACCGGGGGGGTCCAGAGATACGCAGTATTTT
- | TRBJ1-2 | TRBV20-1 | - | CSAGDAGYTF | TGCAGTGCAGGGGACGCTGGCTACACCTTC
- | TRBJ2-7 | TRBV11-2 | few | CASSHHLGGTYEQYF | TGTGCCAGCAGCCACCATTTAGGAGGGACTTACGAGCAGTACTTC
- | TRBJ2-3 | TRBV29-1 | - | CSVEGYTDTQYF | TGCAGCGTTGAGGGGTACACAGATACGCAGTATTTT
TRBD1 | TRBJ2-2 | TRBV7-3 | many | CASSNSQGAGELFF | TGTGCCAGCAGCAACTCTCAGGGGGCCGGGGAGCTGTTTTTT
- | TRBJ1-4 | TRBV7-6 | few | CASSPYSMPRIGTNEKLFF | TGTGCCAGCAGCCCCTATAGTATGCCGAGGATAGGTACGAATGAAAAACTGTTTTTT
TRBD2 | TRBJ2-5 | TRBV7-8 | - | CASSLWTSGDQETQYF | TGTGCCAGCAGCTTATGGACTAGCGGGGATCAAGAGACCCAGTACTTC
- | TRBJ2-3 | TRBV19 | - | CASSVARTDTQYF | TGTGCCAGTAGTGTGGCCAGGACCGATACGCAGTATTTT
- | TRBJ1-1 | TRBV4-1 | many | CASSQGPGNTEAFF | TGCGCCAGCAGCCAAGGACCAGGGAACACTGAAGCTTTCTTT
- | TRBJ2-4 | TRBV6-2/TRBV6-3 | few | CASSYSTRAKNIQYF | TGTGCCAGCAGTTACTCGACCCGAGCCAAAAACATTCAGTACTTC